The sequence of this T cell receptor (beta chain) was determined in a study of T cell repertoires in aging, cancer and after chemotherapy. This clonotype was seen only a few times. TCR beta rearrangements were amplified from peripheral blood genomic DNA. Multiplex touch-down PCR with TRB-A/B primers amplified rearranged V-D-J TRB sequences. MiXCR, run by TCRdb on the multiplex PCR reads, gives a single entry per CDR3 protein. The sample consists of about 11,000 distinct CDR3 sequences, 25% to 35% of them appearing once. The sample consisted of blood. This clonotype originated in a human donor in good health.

CDR3 sequence: CASSPEGPTEQFF. DNA for the CDR3: TGTGCCAGCTCACCAGAGGGGCCCACTGAGCAGTTCTTC. This chain links TRBV18 with TRBJ2-1; D is perhaps TRBD1 or TRBD2 (5 bases each). Trimming took off 2 bases at V and 9 bases at J, with 11 bases between the two ends. CDR3 size: 13 residues. Germline lookup yields CDR1 KGHSH and CDR2 LQKENI.